The 21 T cell receptor beta chains given below trace back to one sample, sequenced in a study of blood T cell repertoires in COVID-19. Measured with immunoSEQ multiplex PCR; TCRdb has only the in-frame clones, and not every one. The sample gives 200,000 to 300,000 clones, about 91% of which show up once; 2% to 2.5% is in the top ten. The sample taken for sequencing was PBMCs or T cells enriched from blood (not recorded which). The receptors were sampled from a middle-aged woman with acute COVID-19.

This chain joins TRBV5-1 and TRBJ2-1; 10 nucleotides line up with TRBD2. Unmatched junction bases numbered 6, after V lost 2 bases and J lost 1 base. The CDR3 loop spans 17 amino acids. The V gene's germline CDR1 is SGHRS and CDR2 YFSETQ. CDR3 bases: TGCGCCAGCAGCTTTGCTAGCGGGGGCGCTTCCTACAATGAGCAGTTCTTC. As protein: CASSFASGGASYNEQFF.

The V and J genes are TRBV30 and TRBJ1-2, with TRBD1 as a possible D gene (6 bases). V gave up 0 bases and J gave up 8 bases, with 10 bases separating them. The CDR3 runs 12 residues. CDR1 and CDR2 from the germline V gene are GTSNPN and SVGIG (reference sequence). CDR3 in amino acids: CAWSVLGAGYTF. DNA for the CDR3: TGTGCCTGGAGTGTACTGGGGGCGGGCTACACCTTC.

The rearrangement joins TRBV3-1 (or the pseudogene TRBV3-2) to TRBJ1-6, with a tentative D call TRBD1 (6 bases). The CDR3 covers 16 residues. V was pared by 1 base and J by 7 bases, with 14 bases between. From germline, CDR1 is LGHDT and CDR2 YNNKEL (reference sequence). The CDR3 protein is CASSQVRGTGNSPLHF. The DNA for the CDR3 is TGTGCCAGCAGCCAAGTGAGGGGGACGGGCAATTCACCCCTCCACTTT.

The chain has TRBV6-5 and TRBJ1-1; TRBD1 aligns across 7 bases. This CDR3 comprises 15 residues. Trimming cost V 0 bases and J 4 bases; bases outside gene matches: 5. Germline V gene lookup returns CDR1 MNHEY and CDR2 SVGAGI. CDR3 residues: CASSYSYRGGTEAFF. Written as DNA, the CDR3 is TGTGCCAGCAGTTACTCGTACAGGGGAGGCACTGAAGCTTTCTTT.

The chain combines TRBV2 with TRBJ1-4, with a possible D match to TRBD1 (6 bases). The ends were cut back, 5 bases at V and 8 bases at J, with 21 bases in the middle. The CDR3 is 16 residues long. CDR1 is SNHLY, CDR2 FYNNEI, per germline. CDR3: CASSLLPGEGGEKLFF. The CDR3 DNA reads as TGTGCCAGCAGTTTACTACCAGGGGAGGGTGGCGAAAAACTGTTTTTT.

This clone was found once. The chain recombines TRBV7-9 with TRBJ2-5, with a possible D match to TRBD2 (6 bases). The CDR3 sequence is 14 residues long. Germline V lookup: CDR1 SEHNR, CDR2 FQNEAQ (reference sequence). V dropped 3 bases and J dropped 3 bases, with 11 bases sitting between them. In nucleotides, the CDR3 is TGTGCCAGCAGCTTCGGGGGAGGAGAAGAGACCCAGTACTTC. Translating gives CASSFGGGEETQYF.

The chain has TRBV18 and TRBJ1-5, with D perhaps TRBD1 (5 bases). Germline V gene data show CDR1 as KGHSH and CDR2 as LQKENI. Trimming pared 1 base from V and 4 bases from J, leaving 14 bases between. This CDR3 spans 16 amino acids. The CDR3, as DNA: TGTGCCAGCTCACCACTCAGCCAGGGTGCGAATCAGCCCCAGCATTTT. This translates into CASSPLSQGANQPQHF.

The J gene is TRBJ2-7, the V gene TRBV27, with D uncertain. V shed 2 bases and J shed 2 bases, with 7 bases lying between them. This CDR3 has 13 residues. In germline, CDR1 is MNHEY, CDR2 SMNVEV (reference sequence). CDR3 DNA: TGTGCCAGCAGTTTACAGGAAACCTACGAGCAGTACTTC. This gives the protein CASSLQETYEQYF.

This chain connects TRBV10-3 to TRBJ1-3, with TRBD1 identical over 7 bases. Germline assignment: CDR1 ENHRY and CDR2 SYGVKD. With 2 bases clipped from V and 7 bases from J, the junction kept 5 bases outside the gene matches. CDR3 length: 14 amino acids. This chain's CDR3 is CAISEPDRTNTIYF. DNA for the CDR3: TGTGCCATCAGTGAGCCGGACAGGACGAACACCATATATTTT.

V gene TRBV2 combines with J gene TRBJ2-7; 8 bases are shared with TRBD2. CDR1 and CDR2 from the germline V gene are SNHLY and FYNNEI. Trimming at V came to 6 bases and at J to 0 bases, leaving 10 bases not matched to a gene. The CDR3 extends over 16 amino acids. CDR3 nucleotides: TGTGCCAGCAGCAACATGCCCAGCGGGAGCTCCTACGAGCAGTACGTC. This encodes CASSNMPSGSSYEQYV.

The chain's CDR3 is CASSFIPGQGAGANVLTF. Here the CDR3 DNA reads TGTGCCAGCAGCTTCATTCCGGGACAGGGGGCTGGGGCCAACGTCCTGACTTTC. This chain connects TRBV7-6 to TRBJ2-6; TRBD1 agrees at 11 bases. The ends lost 3 bases at V and 2 bases at J; junction bases unmatched: 6. Germline CDR1 and CDR2: SGHVS and FNYEAQ. The CDR3 runs to 18 residues. The whole variable domain, filled in from reference TRBV7-6 and TRBJ2-6, reads GAGVSQSPRYKVTKRGQDVALRCDPISGHVSLYWYRQALGQGPEFLTYFNYEAQQDKSGLPNDRFSAERPEGSISTLTIQRTEQRDSAMYRCASSFIPGQGAGANVLTFGAGSRLTVL.

The V call is TRBV2, the J call TRBJ2-1; no definite D call. V was cut by 5 bases and J by 0 bases, with 14 bases left in between. This CDR3 is built from 16 residues. From germline, CDR1 is SNHLY and CDR2 FYNNEI. CDR3 nucleotide sequence: TGTGCCAGCAGTCTCCGGGTACATAGCTCCTACAATGAGCAGTTCTTC. Its translation: CASSLRVHSSYNEQFF.

CDR3 region: CASSQGQLIAKNIQYF. The CDR3 region has the DNA TGTGCCAGCAGCCAGGGACAGCTTATAGCCAAAAACATTCAGTACTTC. The chain has TRBV27 and TRBJ2-4, with 7 bases matching TRBD1. The CDR3 has 16 amino acids. V dropped 6 bases and J dropped 0; count of bases not matched to a gene: 8. Germline values: CDR1 MNHEY, CDR2 SMNVEV (reference sequence).

This clone was counted once. V gene TRBV27 combines with J gene TRBJ1-6, with TRBD1 matching 8 bases. Per the germline V gene, CDR1 is MNHEY and CDR2 is SMNVEV (reference sequence). This CDR3 has 15 residues. The ends lost 1 base at V and 13 bases at J; junction bases unmatched: 9. DNA of the CDR3: TGTGCCAGCAGTTTATACGTCGGACAGGGAAGTCCCCTCCACTTT. Translating it yields CASSLYVGQGSPLHF.

This clone has only one observation. The chain combines TRBV12-3 or TRBV12-4 with TRBJ1-1, with no clear D. The V gene lost 2 bases and the J gene lost 7 bases, with 11 bases spanning the gap. CDR3 length: 13 residues. The CDR3 here is CASSLRFSGEAFF. CDR3 bases: TGTGCCAGCAGTTTACGTTTTTCCGGTGAAGCTTTCTTT.

This clone has more than one count but fewer than ten. CDR3 amino acids: CASSKQGLSTEAFF. The CDR3 DNA reads as TGTGCCAGCTCAAAGCAGGGCTTGAGCACTGAAGCTTTCTTT. This chain uses TRBV18 with TRBJ1-1; D might be TRBD1 (5 bases). Trimming pared 5 bases from V and 4 bases from J, leaving 14 bases between. This CDR3 has 14 amino acids. The V gene's germline CDR1 is KGHSH and CDR2 LQKENI.

The chain carries TRBV29-1 and TRBJ2-3; D is perhaps TRBD2 (7 bases). The CDR3 is 13 amino acids. Germline lookup yields CDR1 SQVTM and CDR2 ANQGSEA. V dropped 3 bases and J dropped 3 bases, with 10 bases sitting between them. The CDR3 DNA sequence: TGCAGCGTTGAGAGGGGGGGGACAGATACGCAGTATTTT. Protein product: CSVERGGTDTQYF.

The rearrangement uses TRBV5-1 and TRBJ2-1; 13 nucleotides line up with TRBD2. The CDR3 is 15 amino acids. Trimming removed 1 base from V and 8 bases from J; junction bases left unmatched: 3. The germline V gene encodes CDR1 SGHRS and CDR2 YFSETQ. CDR3 residues: CASSLRTSGGDEQFF. CDR3 DNA: TGCGCCAGCAGCTTGCGGACTAGCGGGGGTGATGAGCAGTTCTTC.

The rearrangement links TRBV15 to TRBJ1-2; 8 bases agree with TRBD1. The CDR3 is 14 amino acids. Trimming at V came to 4 bases and at J to 1 base, leaving 2 bases not matched to a gene. Germline values: CDR1 LNHNV, CDR2 YYDKDF (reference sequence). The CDR3 sequence is CATSTTGDNYGYTF. CDR3 coding DNA: TGTGCCACCAGCACGACAGGGGATAACTATGGCTACACCTTC.

The gene calls are TRBV7-9 and TRBJ2-5, with a weak D call TRBD2 (7 bases). Germline V CDR1 and CDR2: SEHNR, FQNEAQ (reference sequence). This CDR3 is built from 13 residues. Trimming removed 3 bases at V and 4 bases at J, with 9 bases between. The CDR3 bases are TGTGCCAGCAGCTTGAGGGGGGGAGAGACCCAGTACTTC. It is translated as CASSLRGGETQYF.

This clone was seen a handful of times. The chain joins TRBV27 to TRBJ1-6; D is possibly TRBD1 (6 bases). Germline CDR1 reads MNHEY; CDR2 reads SMNVEV (reference sequence). The CDR3 contains 17 residues. V was pared by 7 bases and J by 9 bases, with 25 bases between. CDR3 sequence reads: CASTLISDRPGGSPLHF. In DNA form, the CDR3 reads TGTGCCAGCACCCTGATATCCGACAGGCCAGGCGGTTCACCCCTCCACTTT.